This passage covers 5 T cell receptor beta chains from one sample sequenced in a study of a mutant IDH1 vaccine in newly diagnosed glioma. The antigens of these receptors remain unknown. The protocol was immunoSEQ multiplex PCR, while the TCRdb copy is restricted to in-frame clones and leaves out a portion. The sample holds 40,000 to 55,000 clones, about three quarters seen once. Time point of the sample: week 35, safety follow-up. One vaccine dose held 300 ug of mutant IDH1 20-mer peptide and came with topical imiquimod. The sequences come from PBMCs, collected from a glioma patient whose treatment included an IDH1 peptide vaccine. These receptors came from a middle-aged man with glioma.

The chain couples TRBV19 to TRBJ2-2, with 8 bases identical to TRBD1. This CDR3 contains 18 residues. The germline CDR1 and CDR2 sequences are LNHDA and SQIVND (reference sequence). Trimming took 4 bases from V and 4 from J; bases not matched to a gene: 14. The CDR3 is CASSTPYRQGPLTGELFF. In nucleotides, the CDR3 is TGTGCCAGTAGTACCCCGTACCGACAGGGGCCCCTCACCGGGGAGCTGTTTTTT. Full variable domain (remainder filled in from reference TRBV19 and TRBJ2-2): DGGITQSPKYLFRKEGQNVTLSCEQNLNHDAMYWYRQDPGQGLRLIYYSQIVNDFQKGDIAEGYSVSREKKESFPLTVTSAQKNPTAFYLCASSTPYRQGPLTGELFFGEGSRLTVL.

The sample holds a few counts of this clone. This sequence joins TRBV11-2 and TRBJ1-1; D uncertain. Trimming stripped 2 bases from V and 2 bases from J, with 6 bases between. The germline V gene encodes CDR1 SGHAT and CDR2 FQNNGV. The CDR3 loop spans 13 amino acids. The CDR3 nucleotides read TGTGCCAGCAGCTTAACAGCAAACACTGAAGCTTTCTTT. Protein sequence: CASSLTANTEAFF.

J is TRBJ1-5 and V is TRBV5-5; D perhaps matches TRBD1 (6 bases). Germline CDR1 is SGHKS and CDR2 is YYEKEE (reference sequence). V was clipped by 4 bases and J by 6 bases, with 20 bases between them. The CDR3 is 16 residues long. The CDR3: CASSKGGGYSGQPQHF. The CDR3 DNA follows: TGTGCCAGCAGCAAAGGGGGTGGTTATAGCGGTCAGCCCCAGCATTTT.

This clone is deemed medium-sized (0.01 to 0.1%). V usage is TRBV4-3 and J usage is TRBJ1-2; 7 nucleotides line up with TRBD1. The CDR3 covers 13 residues. Germline-derived CDR1 and CDR2 are LGHNA and YSLEER. The V and J ends lost 3 bases and 4 bases, in that order; junction bases with no gene match: 2. The CDR3 reads CASSQQGGYGYTF. In nucleotides, the CDR3 is TGCGCCAGCAGCCAGCAGGGGGGCTATGGCTACACCTTC.

The chain is built from TRBV5-1 and TRBJ1-6; no clear D. This CDR3 spans 14 amino acids. V was shortened by 1 base and J by 6 bases, with 8 bases between the two germline ends. The germline V gene has CDR1 SGHRS and CDR2 YFSETQ. The CDR3 region is CASSLIEGNSPLHF. As DNA, the CDR3 is TGCGCCAGCAGCTTGATTGAGGGTAATTCACCCCTCCACTTT. The whole variable domain, remainder taken from reference TRBV5-1 and TRBJ1-6, is KAGVTQTPRYLIKTRGQQVTLSCSPISGHRSVSWYQQTPGQGLQFLFEYFSETQRNKGNFPGRFSGRQFSNSRSEMNVSTLELGDSALYLCASSLIEGNSPLHFGNGTRLTVT.